One sample yielded the 31 T cell receptor beta chains listed below, sequenced in a study of blood T cell repertoires in COVID-19. The repertoire was sequenced with immunoSEQ multiplex PCR; TCRdb's copy has only in-frame clones and lacks some. The sample comprises 120,000 to 150,000 clones, around 81% of which are singletons, and 3% rests with the top ten. Specimen: peripheral blood. The source of these receptors is a woman aged 40 to 55 with active or convalescent COVID-19.

The rearrangement uses TRBV18 and TRBJ1-5; TRBD1 aligns across 8 bases. CDR3 size: 15 residues. J was trimmed by 4 bases and V by 3 bases; bases with no gene match: 5. The germline CDR1 and CDR2 sequences are KGHSH and LQKENI. In DNA, the CDR3 is TGTGCCAGCTCACCGACAGGGGTAAAAAATCAGCCCCAGCATTTT. Its translation is CASSPTGVKNQPQHF.

This chain uses TRBV27 with TRBJ2-2, with 7 bases lining up with TRBD1. The CDR3 is made up of 15 amino acids. J gave up 2 bases and V 6 bases, and 6 bases lay outside the gene matches. The germline CDR1 and CDR2 sequences are MNHEY and SMNVEV (reference sequence). CDR3 bases: TGTGCCAGCAGCCCCGGGACAGTCAACACCGGGGAGCTGTTTTTT. Protein sequence: CASSPGTVNTGELFF.

This chain uses TRBV24-1 with TRBJ2-5, with D possibly being TRBD2 (6 bases). CDR1 KGHDR and CDR2 SFDVKD come from the germline V gene. The length of the CDR3 is 14 residues. V lost 9 bases and J 1 base, leaving 14 bases between the germline ends. Here the CDR3 reads CATDTSGSQETQYF. The DNA of the CDR3 is TGTGCCACCGACACTTCCGGGAGCCAAGAGACCCAGTACTTC.

The gene calls are TRBV28 and TRBJ1-4; 7 bases match TRBD1. The germline V gene encodes CDR1 MDHEN and CDR2 SYDVKM. This CDR3 is built from 15 residues. V lost 5 bases to trimming and J lost 4 bases; unmatched junction nucleotides: 7. CDR3 bases: TGTGCCAGCAGTACTCCGGGACAGAGTAATGAAAAACTGTTTTTT. This sequence encodes CASSTPGQSNEKLFF.

This clone was seen a handful of times. V is TRBV5-4 and J is TRBJ1-2; maybe TRBD1 (6 bases). This CDR3 has 13 residues. Germline CDR1 SGHNT, CDR2 YYREEE (reference sequence). V was cut by 6 bases and J by 4 bases, with 13 bases left in between. In DNA form, the CDR3 reads TGTGCCAGCAAAAGGGGGGGTACCTATGGCTACACCTTC. This translates into CASKRGGTYGYTF.

This rearrangement joins TRBV11-2 to TRBJ2-1, with D maybe TRBD2 (6 bases). This CDR3 has 14 residues. V lost 5 bases to trimming and J lost 11 bases, with 19 bases between them. The germline V gene has CDR1 SGHAT and CDR2 FQNNGV. CDR3 region: CASSPPSGDDKQFF. The CDR3 region has the DNA TGTGCCAGCAGCCCCCCCTCGGGGGATGATAAGCAGTTCTTC.

The V call is TRBV27, the J call TRBJ2-2, with TRBD2 matching 9 bases. Unmatched junction bases numbered 24, after V lost 0 bases and J lost 1 base. This CDR3 has 24 residues. Germline V gene data show CDR1 as MNHEY and CDR2 as SMNVEV (reference sequence). The CDR3 spells CASSLSPDLNRRLAGRLNTGELFF. As DNA, the CDR3 is TGTGCCAGCAGTTTATCGCCAGACCTCAATCGGAGGCTAGCGGGGCGCTTGAACACCGGGGAGCTGTTTTTT.

This chain connects TRBV2 to TRBJ2-2; 8 bases match TRBD1. The CDR3 totals 16 residues. Trimming took 8 bases from V and 5 from J; bases not matched to a gene: 13. Germline CDR1 reads SNHLY; CDR2 reads FYNNEI. This chain's CDR3 is CASHPEAGGLTGELFF. The CDR3 region has the DNA TGTGCCAGCCACCCTGAGGCAGGGGGCTTAACCGGGGAGCTGTTTTTT.

The chain is built from TRBV11-2 and TRBJ2-1; TRBD2 matches at 7 bases. Germline V gene data show CDR1 as SGHAT and CDR2 as FQNNGV. Losses at the gene ends were 0 bases for V and 13 bases for J; bases not matched to a gene: 9. The CDR3 contains 14 residues. The CDR3 sequence: CASSLERGGLGQFF. The CDR3 DNA follows: TGTGCCAGCAGCTTAGAACGCGGGGGTTTGGGCCAGTTCTTC.

This clone has just one count. The chain carries TRBV18 and TRBJ1-5, with TRBD1 identical over 9 bases. J was trimmed by 0 bases and V by 6 bases; bases with no gene match: 12. The CDR3 sequence is 18 residues long. Germline lookup yields CDR1 KGHSH and CDR2 LQKENI. The CDR3, as DNA: TGTGCCAGCTCGCGCACAGGGGGCGCGGGCCTTAGCAATCAGCCCCAGCATTTT. Its translation is CASSRTGGAGLSNQPQHF.

The chain has TRBV27 and TRBJ2-2, with TRBD2 matching over 14 bases. This CDR3 is built from 17 residues. V lost 7 bases to trimming and J lost 5 bases; unmatched junction nucleotides: 9. Per the germline V gene, CDR1 is MNHEY and CDR2 is SMNVEV (reference sequence). CDR3 protein: CASTKPGLAGETGELFF. The CDR3 nucleotides are TGTGCCAGCACAAAGCCGGGACTAGCGGGGGAGACCGGGGAGCTGTTTTTT.

This sequence joins TRBV2 and TRBJ1-1, with 10 nucleotides matching TRBD1. The trim removed 6 bases at V and 1 base at J, leaving 5 bases unmatched. The CDR3 spans 15 residues. CDR1 SNHLY and CDR2 FYNNEI come from the germline V gene. Written as DNA, the CDR3 is TGTGCCAGCAGGAGACAGGGGGCCCAGAACACTGAAGCTTTCTTT. This gives the protein CASRRQGAQNTEAFF. The full variable domain, its missing parts supplied by reference TRBV2 and TRBJ1-1, is EPEVTQTPSHQVTQMGQEVILRCVPISNHLYFYWYRQILGQKVEFLVSFYNNEISEKSEIFDDQFSVERPDGSNFTLKIRSTKLEDSAMYFCASRRQGAQNTEAFFGQGTRLTVV.

J is TRBJ1-5 and V is TRBV28; D not certain. Germline loops: CDR1 MDHEN, CDR2 SYDVKM. V gave up 11 bases and J gave up 5 bases, with 10 bases separating them. This CDR3 is 11 amino acids long. The CDR3, as DNA: TGTGCCGCGGGGTCCTATCAGCCCCAGCATTTT. Its protein is CAAGSYQPQHF.

The chain combines TRBV6-1 with TRBJ2-7; 10 bases align to TRBD1. J was trimmed by 5 bases and V by 1 base; bases with no gene match: 5. Germline V gives CDR1 MNHNS, CDR2 SASEGT. The CDR3 totals 15 residues. DNA of the CDR3: TGTGCCAGCAGTGAAGGGGGACAGGGGAAGGACGAGCAGTACTTC. Translating it yields CASSEGGQGKDEQYF.

The chain uses TRBV7-7 and TRBJ2-1; 15 nucleotides match TRBD2. Trimming cost V 5 bases and J 6 bases; bases outside gene matches: 8. The CDR3 totals 17 residues. Germline-derived CDR1 and CDR2 are SSHAT and FNYEAQ (reference sequence). The CDR3 DNA is TGTGCCAGCAGCCCTGGACTAGCGGGAGGGCCCCTCAATGAGCAGTTCTTC. Its translation: CASSPGLAGGPLNEQFF.

V gene TRBV28 combines with J gene TRBJ2-6; TRBD1 might be the D (6 bases). The V and J ends lost 5 bases and 2 bases respectively, with 10 bases between them. Germline CDR1 MDHEN, CDR2 SYDVKM. The CDR3 length is 15 residues. CDR3 DNA: TGTGCCAGCAGTCCTTACAGGGCTGGGGCCAACGTCCTGACTTTC. It translates to CASSPYRAGANVLTF.

This clone was found once. This rearrangement joins TRBV30 to TRBJ2-7; a possible D gene is TRBD1 (5 bases). Trimming removed 0 bases from V and 2 bases from J, with 5 bases in between. This CDR3 region has 12 residues. From germline, CDR1 is GTSNPN and CDR2 SVGIG (reference sequence). The CDR3 DNA is TGTGCCTGGAGTGTAGGGGCCTACGAGCAGTACTTC. Protein sequence: CAWSVGAYEQYF.

This clone was counted only a few times. This chain connects TRBV6-6 to TRBJ2-7; D unclear. The ends were cut back, 6 bases at V and 7 bases at J, with 19 bases in the middle. The CDR3 is 14 residues long. Germline CDR1 and CDR2: MNHNY and SVGAGI (reference sequence). The CDR3 nucleotides are TGTGCCAGCAGCCAGACTTACCCCGGTAGGGAGCAGTACTTC. Amino acid sequence: CASSQTYPGREQYF.

The V and J genes are TRBV29-1 and TRBJ2-7; TRBD1 matches at 8 bases. V shed 6 bases and J 3 bases; nucleotides not matched to a gene: 4. Germline V gene sequence: CDR1 SQVTM, CDR2 ANQGSEA. The CDR3 runs to 12 residues. Here the CDR3 reads CSVGQGIYEQYF. The CDR3 coding sequence is TGCAGCGTCGGACAGGGAATCTACGAGCAGTACTTC.

The rearrangement joins TRBV7-9 to TRBJ1-1; D perhaps matches TRBD1 (5 bases). Trimming left V 2 bases short and J 5 bases short, with 9 bases between. In germline, CDR1 is SEHNR, CDR2 FQNEAQ (reference sequence). This CDR3 comprises 13 residues. This chain's CDR3 is CASSLPGGTEAFF. CDR3 sequence (DNA): TGTGCCAGCAGCTTACCGGGGGGGACTGAAGCTTTCTTT.

The chain employs TRBV27 and TRBJ1-6; 7 nucleotides agree with TRBD1. Germline trimming cut 2 bases from V and 8 bases from J; bases unmatched to any gene: 12. The CDR3 runs to 17 residues. Germline-derived CDR1 and CDR2 are MNHEY and SMNVEV (reference sequence). The CDR3 sequence: CASSLAAPGQPHSPLHF. The CDR3 bases are TGTGCCAGCAGTTTAGCAGCACCGGGACAGCCTCATTCACCCCTCCACTTT.

This chain uses TRBV28 with TRBJ2-5; possibly TRBD1 for D (6 bases). The CDR3 consists of 11 residues. V was cut by 5 bases and J by 9 bases, with 10 bases left in between. Germline-derived CDR1 and CDR2 are MDHEN and SYDVKM. CDR3 in amino acids: CASSPQGPQYF. The CDR3 DNA reads as TGTGCCAGCAGTCCTCAGGGGCCCCAGTACTTC.

The chain uses TRBV3-1 (or the pseudogene TRBV3-2) and TRBJ1-1, with D hard to call. The CDR3 length is 14 residues. Trimming cost V 0 bases and J 3 bases, with 8 bases left between them. Germline lookup yields CDR1 LGHDT and CDR2 YNNKEL (reference sequence). In DNA, the CDR3 is TGTGCCAGCAGCCAAGATAGGGAGGACACTGAAGCTTTCTTT. Its translation is CASSQDREDTEAFF.

The V and J genes are TRBV5-4 and TRBJ2-1, with 11 positions matching TRBD2. Germline-derived CDR1 and CDR2 are SGHNT and YYREEE (reference sequence). The CDR3 runs to 17 residues. Trimming at V came to 4 bases and at J to 2 bases, leaving 8 bases not matched to a gene. This CDR3 reads CASSMASSGRPYNEQFF. Written as DNA, the CDR3 is TGTGCCAGCAGCATGGCGTCTAGCGGGAGGCCCTACAATGAGCAGTTCTTC.

The chain is built from TRBV5-1 and TRBJ1-1; TRBD1 agrees at 10 bases. CDR1 is SGHRS, CDR2 YFSETQ, per germline. CDR3 length equals 15 residues. The trim removed 5 bases at V and 6 bases at J, leaving 10 bases unmatched. CDR3 region: CASSREGQGTAEAFF. CDR3 nucleotides: TGCGCCAGCAGTCGGGAGGGACAGGGGACCGCTGAAGCTTTCTTT.

V is TRBV5-3 and J is TRBJ1-1, with a possible D match to TRBD1 (6 bases). Being an ORF, TRBV5-3 has a function that is uncertain. The CDR3 spans 13 residues. CDR3 sequence reads: CDSPATGLAEAFF. CDR3 coding DNA: TGTGACAGCCCCGCTACAGGGCTTGCTGAAGCTTTCTTT.

The chain has TRBV30 and TRBJ1-5, with 7 bases fitting TRBD1. V was pared by 4 bases and J by 0 bases, with 9 bases of the junction left unmatched. There are 16 residues in the CDR3. Germline lookup yields CDR1 GTSNPN and CDR2 SVGIG (reference sequence). CDR3 region: CAWIPGGQYSNQPQHF. The CDR3, as DNA: TGTGCCTGGATCCCCGGGGGACAGTATAGCAATCAGCCCCAGCATTTT.

The chain combines TRBV28 with TRBJ2-5; D may be TRBD2 (6 bases). The length of the CDR3 is 14 residues. The ends were cut back, 3 bases at V and 5 bases at J, with 13 bases in the middle. Germline V gene data show CDR1 as MDHEN and CDR2 as SYDVKM. The chain's CDR3 is CASSFSGPLETQYF. The CDR3 nucleotides are TGTGCCAGCAGTTTCAGCGGGCCCCTGGAGACCCAGTACTTC.

The genes are TRBV5-1 and TRBJ1-1, with D possibly matching TRBD1 (6 bases). Germline V gene lookup returns CDR1 SGHRS and CDR2 YFSETQ. Trimming cost V 4 bases and J 5 bases, with 18 bases left between them. This CDR3 region has 15 residues. CDR3 sequence (DNA): TGCGCCAGCAGCATCCAGGGAGGGGGAACGACTGAAGCTTTCTTT. Residues: CASSIQGGGTTEAFF.

This rearrangement joins TRBV9 to TRBJ2-7, with D possibly being TRBD2 (6 bases). Germline assignment: CDR1 SGDLS and CDR2 YYNGEE. This CDR3 is built from 16 residues. V lost 3 bases and J lost 0, with 16 bases in between. CDR3 amino acids: CASSAAFGGASYEQYF. DNA of the CDR3: TGTGCCAGCAGCGCCGCATTCGGCGGGGCCTCCTACGAGCAGTACTTC.

This chain connects TRBV6-1 to TRBJ1-4; a weak D match, TRBD1 (6 bases). The CDR3 has 18 amino acids. Trimming stripped 1 base from V and 8 bases from J, with 23 bases between. Germline values: CDR1 MNHNS, CDR2 SASEGT. CDR3 in DNA: TGTGCCAGCAGTGAAGAGAGGGTGTGGGAGGGGGTTTTGGAAAAACTGTTTTTT. It yields the protein CASSEERVWEGVLEKLFF.